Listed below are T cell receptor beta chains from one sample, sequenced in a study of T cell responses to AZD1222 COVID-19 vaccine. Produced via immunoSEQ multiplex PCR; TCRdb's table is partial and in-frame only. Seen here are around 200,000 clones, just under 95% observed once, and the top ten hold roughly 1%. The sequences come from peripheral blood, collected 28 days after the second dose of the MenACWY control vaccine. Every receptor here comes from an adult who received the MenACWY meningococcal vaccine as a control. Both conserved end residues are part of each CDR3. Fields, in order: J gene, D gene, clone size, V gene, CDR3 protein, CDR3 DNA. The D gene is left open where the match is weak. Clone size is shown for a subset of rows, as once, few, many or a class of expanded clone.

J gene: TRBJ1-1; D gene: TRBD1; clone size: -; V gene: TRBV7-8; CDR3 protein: CASSSRDRDTEAFF; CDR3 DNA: TGTGCCAGCAGCTCCCGGGACAGAGACACTGAAGCTTTCTTT
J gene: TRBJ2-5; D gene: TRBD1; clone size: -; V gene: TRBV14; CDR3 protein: CASSQALTGSETQYF; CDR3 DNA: TGTGCCAGCAGCCAGGCCTTGACAGGGAGCGAGACCCAGTACTTC
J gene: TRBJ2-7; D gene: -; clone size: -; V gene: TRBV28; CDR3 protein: CASSVTGHLSYEQYF; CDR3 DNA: TGTGCCAGCAGTGTAACGGGACACTTATCCTACGAGCAGTACTTC
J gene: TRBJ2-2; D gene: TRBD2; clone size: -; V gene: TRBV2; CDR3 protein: CASRNGAGITGELFF; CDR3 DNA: TGTGCCAGCAGGAATGGAGCGGGAATCACCGGGGAGCTGTTTTTT
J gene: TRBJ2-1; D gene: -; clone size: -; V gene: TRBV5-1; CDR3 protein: CASSGGTLDGEQFF; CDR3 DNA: TGCGCCAGCAGCGGCGGGACCCTGGACGGTGAGCAGTTCTTC
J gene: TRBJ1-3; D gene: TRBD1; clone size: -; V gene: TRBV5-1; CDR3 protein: CASSWGQRSGNTIYF; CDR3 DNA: TGCGCCAGCAGCTGGGGACAGCGCTCTGGAAACACCATATATTTT
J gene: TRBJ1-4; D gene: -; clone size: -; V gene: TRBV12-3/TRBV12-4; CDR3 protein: CASSLDSRGKLFF; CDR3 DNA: TGTGCCAGCAGTTTAGATTCTCGGGGGAAACTGTTTTTT
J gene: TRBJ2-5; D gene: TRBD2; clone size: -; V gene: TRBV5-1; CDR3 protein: CASTLSGGAETQYF; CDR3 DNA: TGCGCCAGTACCCTTAGCGGGGGGGCGGAGACCCAGTACTTC
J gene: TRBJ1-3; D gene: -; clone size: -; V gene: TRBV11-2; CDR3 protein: CASRPVTSSGNTIYF; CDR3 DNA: TGTGCCAGCAGGCCCGTGACAAGCTCTGGAAACACCATATATTTT
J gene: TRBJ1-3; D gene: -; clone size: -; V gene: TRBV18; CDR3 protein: CASSPPLASGGNTIYF; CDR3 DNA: TGTGCCAGCTCACCACCGTTGGCCAGCGGTGGAAACACCATATATTTT
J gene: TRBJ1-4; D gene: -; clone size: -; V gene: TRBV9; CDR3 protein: CASSVTGPNEKLFF; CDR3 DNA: TGTGCCAGCAGCGTTACAGGGCCGAACGAAAAACTGTTTTTT
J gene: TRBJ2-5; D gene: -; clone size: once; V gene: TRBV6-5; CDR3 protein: CASSYSISGGETQYF; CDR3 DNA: TGTGCCAGCAGTTACTCGATTTCGGGCGGGGAGACCCAGTACTTC
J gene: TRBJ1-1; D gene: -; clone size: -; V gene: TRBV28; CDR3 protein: CASSLGVATEAFF; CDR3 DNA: TGTGCCAGCAGTTTGGGGGTTGCCACTGAAGCTTTCTTT
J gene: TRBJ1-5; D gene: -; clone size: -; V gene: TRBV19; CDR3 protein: CASSIAAGDQPQHF; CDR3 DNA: TGTGCCAGTAGTATAGCGGCAGGGGATCAGCCCCAGCATTTT
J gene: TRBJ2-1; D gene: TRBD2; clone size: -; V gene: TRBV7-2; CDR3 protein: CASSRKRGSSYNEQFF; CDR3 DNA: TGTGCCAGCAGCCGCAAGCGGGGGAGCTCCTACAATGAGCAGTTCTTC
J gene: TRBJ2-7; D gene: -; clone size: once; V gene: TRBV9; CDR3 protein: CASSLRSREQYF; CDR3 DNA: TGTGCCAGCAGCCTTCGGTCGCGGGAGCAGTACTTC
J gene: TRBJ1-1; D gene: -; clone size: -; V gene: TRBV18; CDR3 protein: CASSPLEGTSTEAFF; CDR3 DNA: TGTGCCAGCTCACCGCTAGAGGGTACGAGCACTGAAGCTTTCTTT
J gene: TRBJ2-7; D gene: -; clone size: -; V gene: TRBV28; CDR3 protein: CASSLPPLSYEQYF; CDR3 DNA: TGTGCCAGCAGTTTACCCCCTTTGTCCTACGAGCAGTACTTC
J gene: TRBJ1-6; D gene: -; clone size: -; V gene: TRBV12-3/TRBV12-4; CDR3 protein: CASGDTGNSPLHF; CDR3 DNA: TGTGCCAGCGGTGACACGGGGAATTCACCCCTCCACTTT
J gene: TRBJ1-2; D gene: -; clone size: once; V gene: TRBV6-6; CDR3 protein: CASSLIWATYGYTF; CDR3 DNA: TGTGCCAGCAGTCTAATCTGGGCAACTTACGGCTACACCTTC
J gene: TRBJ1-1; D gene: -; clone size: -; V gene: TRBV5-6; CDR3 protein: CASSFSRYTEAFF; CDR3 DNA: TGTGCCAGCAGCTTCAGCAGGTACACTGAAGCTTTCTTT
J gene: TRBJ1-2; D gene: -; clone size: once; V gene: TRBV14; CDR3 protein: CASSQVPNYGYTF; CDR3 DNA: TGTGCCAGCAGCCAAGTTCCCAACTATGGCTACACCTTC
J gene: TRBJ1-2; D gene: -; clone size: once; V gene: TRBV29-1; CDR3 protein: CSVAGGRKGYTF; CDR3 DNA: TGCAGCGTGGCCGGCGGTCGTAAGGGCTACACCTTC
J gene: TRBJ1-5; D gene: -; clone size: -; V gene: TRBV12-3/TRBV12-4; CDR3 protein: CASRSTPWQPQHF; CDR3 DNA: TGTGCCAGCAGGTCGACCCCTTGGCAGCCCCAGCATTTT
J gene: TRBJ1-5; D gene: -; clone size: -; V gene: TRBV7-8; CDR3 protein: CASSLEPLSGAQHF; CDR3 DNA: TGTGCCAGCAGCTTAGAACCCCTGAGTGGAGCCCAGCATTTT
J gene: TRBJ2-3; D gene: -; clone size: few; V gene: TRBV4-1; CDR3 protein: CASSRMPPGEDRTDTQYF; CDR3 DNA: TGCGCCAGCAGCCGGATGCCCCCCGGGGAGGATCGCACAGATACGCAGTATTTT
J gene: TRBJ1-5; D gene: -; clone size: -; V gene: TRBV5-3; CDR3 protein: CARSFAYYSNQPQHF; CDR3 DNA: TGTGCCAGAAGCTTCGCTTATTATAGCAATCAGCCCCAGCATTTT
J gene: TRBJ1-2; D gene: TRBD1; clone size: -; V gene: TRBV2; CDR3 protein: CANGQGPSYGYTF; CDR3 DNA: TGTGCCAACGGACAGGGGCCCTCATATGGCTACACCTTC
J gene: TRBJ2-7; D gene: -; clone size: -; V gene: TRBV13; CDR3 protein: CASRYTGRTALKQYF; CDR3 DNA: TGTGCCAGCAGATATACAGGACGCACCGCCTTGAAGCAGTACTTC
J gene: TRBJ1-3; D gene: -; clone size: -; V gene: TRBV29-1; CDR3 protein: CSALTGNTIYF; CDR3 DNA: TGCAGCGCCCTCACTGGAAACACCATATATTTT
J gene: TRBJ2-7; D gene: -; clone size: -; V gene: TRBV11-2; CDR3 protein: CASSLGSREQYF; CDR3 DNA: TGTGCCAGCAGCTTAGGATCCCGCGAGCAGTACTTC
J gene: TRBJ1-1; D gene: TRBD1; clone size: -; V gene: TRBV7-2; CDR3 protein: CASSLGTGGKTAFF; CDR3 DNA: TGTGCCAGCAGCTTAGGGACAGGGGGCAAGACAGCTTTCTTT
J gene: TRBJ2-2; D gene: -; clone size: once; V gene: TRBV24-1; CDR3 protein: CATRGHPSGELFF; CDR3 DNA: TGTGCCACCAGGGGGCATCCTTCCGGGGAGCTGTTTTTT
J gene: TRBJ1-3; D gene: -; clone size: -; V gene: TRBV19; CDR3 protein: CASSVSGRRDGNTIYF; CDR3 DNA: TGTGCCAGTAGTGTCTCAGGCCGCCGAGACGGAAACACCATATATTTT
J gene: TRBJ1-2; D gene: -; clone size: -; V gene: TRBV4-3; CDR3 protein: CASSQASTGSYGYTF; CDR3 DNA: TGCGCCAGCAGCCAAGCATCGACGGGGAGCTATGGCTACACCTTC
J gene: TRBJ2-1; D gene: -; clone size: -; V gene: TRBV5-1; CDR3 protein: CASRGGATPYNEQFF; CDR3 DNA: TGCGCCAGCAGGGGGGGGGCTACTCCCTACAATGAGCAGTTCTTC
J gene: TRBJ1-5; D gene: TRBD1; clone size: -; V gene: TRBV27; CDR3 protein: CASSLNRGGQPQHF; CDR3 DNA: TGTGCCAGCAGTTTAAACAGGGGAGGGCAGCCCCAGCATTTT
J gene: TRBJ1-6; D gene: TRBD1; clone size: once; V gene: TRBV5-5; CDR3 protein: CASSLGGQGNSPLHF; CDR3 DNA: TGTGCCAGCAGCTTGGGGGGACAGGGTAATTCACCCCTCCACTTT
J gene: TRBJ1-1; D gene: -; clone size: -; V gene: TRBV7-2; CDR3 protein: CASSLAQGSEAFF; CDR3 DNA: TGTGCCAGCAGCTTAGCCCAGGGTTCTGAAGCTTTCTTT
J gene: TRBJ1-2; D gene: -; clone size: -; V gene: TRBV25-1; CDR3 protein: CASSASDAGRGYTF; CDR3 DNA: TGTGCCAGCAGTGCTTCAGACGCCGGGAGAGGCTACACCTTC
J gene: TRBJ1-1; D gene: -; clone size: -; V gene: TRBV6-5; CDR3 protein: CASSYRRSLNTEAFF; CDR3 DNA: TGTGCCAGCAGTTACCGAAGATCTTTGAACACTGAAGCTTTCTTT
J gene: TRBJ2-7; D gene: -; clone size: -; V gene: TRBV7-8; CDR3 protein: CASSPRAQISAYEQYF; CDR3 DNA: TGTGCCAGCAGCCCTAGGGCCCAGATCTCCGCCTACGAGCAGTACTTC
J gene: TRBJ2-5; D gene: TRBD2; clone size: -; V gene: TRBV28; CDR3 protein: CASRRLGGASETQYF; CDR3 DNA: TGTGCCAGCAGACGCCTCGGGGGGGCCTCAGAGACCCAGTACTTC
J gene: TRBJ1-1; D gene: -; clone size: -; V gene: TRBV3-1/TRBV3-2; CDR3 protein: CASSPHGAGATEAFF; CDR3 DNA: TGTGCCAGCAGCCCGCATGGGGCGGGCGCCACTGAAGCTTTCTTT
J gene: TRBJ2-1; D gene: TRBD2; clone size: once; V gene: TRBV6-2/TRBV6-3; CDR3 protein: CASSWAGGANEQFF; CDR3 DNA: TGTGCCAGCAGTTGGGCGGGGGGGGCAAATGAGCAGTTCTTC
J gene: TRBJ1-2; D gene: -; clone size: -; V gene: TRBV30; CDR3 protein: CAWSPGRYGYTF; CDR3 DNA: TGTGCCTGGAGCCCGGGACGCTATGGCTACACCTTC
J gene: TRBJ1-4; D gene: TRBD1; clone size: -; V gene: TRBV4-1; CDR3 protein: CASSQDRRTGSEKLFF; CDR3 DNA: TGCGCCAGCAGCCAAGATCGGAGGACAGGGTCCGAAAAACTGTTTTTT
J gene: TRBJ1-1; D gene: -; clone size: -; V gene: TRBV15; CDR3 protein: CATSRDGGVGTEAFF; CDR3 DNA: TGTGCCACCAGCAGAGATGGAGGGGTTGGCACTGAAGCTTTCTTT
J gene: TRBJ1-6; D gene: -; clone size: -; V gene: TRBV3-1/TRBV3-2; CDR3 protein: CASSQRDSPLHF; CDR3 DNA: TGTGCCAGCAGCCAACGGGATTCACCCCTCCACTTT
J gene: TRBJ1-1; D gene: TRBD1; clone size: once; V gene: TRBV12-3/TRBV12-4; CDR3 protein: CASSYSQGGEAFF; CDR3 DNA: TGTGCCAGCAGTTACTCTCAGGGGGGTGAAGCTTTCTTT
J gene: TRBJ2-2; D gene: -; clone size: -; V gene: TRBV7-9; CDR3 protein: CASSLLSTGELFF; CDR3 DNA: TGTGCCAGCAGCTTACTCTCTACCGGGGAGCTGTTTTTT
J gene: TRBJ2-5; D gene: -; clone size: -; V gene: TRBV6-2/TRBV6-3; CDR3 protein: CASSKGQETQYF; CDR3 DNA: TGTGCCAGCAGCAAGGGGCAAGAGACCCAGTACTTC
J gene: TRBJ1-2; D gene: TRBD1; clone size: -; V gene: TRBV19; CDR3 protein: CASRRDRTFSGYTF; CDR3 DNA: TGTGCCAGTAGGCGGGACAGGACCTTCTCTGGCTACACCTTC
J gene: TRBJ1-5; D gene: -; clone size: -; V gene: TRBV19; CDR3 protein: CASSILYRGNQPQHF; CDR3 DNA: TGTGCCAGTAGTATACTCTACAGAGGCAATCAGCCCCAGCATTTT
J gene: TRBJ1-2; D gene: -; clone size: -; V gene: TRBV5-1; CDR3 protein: CASRDGVLYGYTF; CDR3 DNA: TGCGCCAGCAGGGATGGGGTCCTCTATGGCTACACCTTC